These 27 T cell receptor beta chains were sequenced from one sample in a study of blood T cells in healthy people across ages. Primed by a sample-barcoded 5' primer and a J-beta primer mix, a second PCR proceeded for roughly 6 to 12 cycles. TCRdb reprocessed the 5' RACE reads with MiXCR, giving one entry per CDR3 protein. The table includes hundreds of thousands of distinct CDR3 sequences, about 48% detected once. Sequenced material: blood. The receptors stem from a man aged 80 or over in good health.

In regard to this clonotype: A much larger clone differs by one base, so this may be a read error. This chain uses TRBV20-1 with TRBJ2-5; 9 bases are a match to TRBD2. Germline loops: CDR1 DFQATT, CDR2 SNEGSKA (reference sequence). The V segment lost 1 base and the J segment 11 bases; nucleotides outside the gene matches: 17. The CDR3 is 16 amino acids. The CDR3 reads CSARVPGGRVNNEQYF. The CDR3 DNA is TGCAGTGCTAGAGTCCCCGGCGGGAGGGTCAACAATGAGCAGTACTTC.

The chain combines TRBV5-4 with TRBJ2-1; 12 nucleotides agree with TRBD2. This CDR3 region has 17 residues. The germline V gene has CDR1 SGHNT and CDR2 YYREEE (reference sequence). V gave up 3 bases and J gave up 4 bases; unmatched junction bases: 8. The CDR3 here is CASSSSPSGRGYNEQFF. DNA for the CDR3: TGTGCCAGCAGCTCGTCCCCTAGCGGGAGGGGATACAATGAGCAGTTCTTC.

The V call is TRBV9, the J call TRBJ2-3; TRBD1 matches 8 bases. V was pared by 0 bases and J by 4 bases, with 7 bases of the junction left unmatched. The CDR3 loop spans 16 amino acids. CDR1 and CDR2 from the germline V gene are SGDLS and YYNGEE. For the CDR3, the DNA is TGTGCCAGCAGCGTAGGGCAGGGGGCGCCTCCAGATACGCAGTATTTT. Amino acid sequence: CASSVGQGAPPDTQYF. Together with reference TRBV9 and TRBJ2-3, the CDR3 gives the full variable domain: DSGVTQTPKHLITATGQRVTLRCSPRSGDLSVYWYQQSLDQGLQFLIQYYNGEERAKGNILERFSAQQFPDLHSELNLSSLELGDSALYFCASSVGQGAPPDTQYFGPGTRLTVL.

This clonotype was detected a few times. The gene calls are TRBV2 and TRBJ2-7; a possible D gene is TRBD2 (6 bases). V lost 10 bases to trimming and J lost 4 bases, with 14 bases between them. The CDR3 has 12 amino acids. Germline-derived CDR1 and CDR2 are SNHLY and FYNNEI. In DNA, the CDR3 is TGTGCCACCGGGGGACCTCGTTACGAGCAGTACTTC. This encodes CATGGPRYEQYF.

This chain links TRBV7-9 with TRBJ2-7; TRBD2 matches 9 bases. Germline V gene lookup returns CDR1 SEHNR and CDR2 FQNEAQ (reference sequence). The length of the CDR3 is 16 residues. The junction had 8 bases not matched to a gene; V was cut back by 5 bases and J by 0 bases. The CDR3 is CASSPRTSAVSYEQYF. The CDR3, as DNA: TGTGCCAGCAGCCCCAGGACTAGCGCTGTCTCCTACGAGCAGTACTTC.

J is TRBJ2-7 and V is TRBV18, with a weak D call TRBD1 (5 bases). Germline CDR1 is KGHSH and CDR2 is LQKENI. This CDR3 region has 14 residues. V lost 3 bases and J 1 base, leaving 10 bases between the germline ends. CDR3 region: CASSPNPGSYEQYF. CDR3 coding DNA: TGTGCCAGCTCACCGAATCCAGGGTCCTACGAGCAGTACTTC. The full variable domain, its missing parts supplied by reference TRBV18 and TRBJ2-7, is NAGVMQNPRHLVRRRGQEARLRCSPMKGHSHVYWYRQLPEEGLKFMVYLQKENIIDESGMPKERFSAEFPKEGPSILRIQQVVRGDSAAYFCASSPNPGSYEQYFGPGTRLTVT.

The chain uses TRBV5-4 and TRBJ1-1; TRBD1 aligns across 7 bases. The CDR3 has 13 amino acids. V shed 0 bases and J 7 bases; nucleotides not matched to a gene: 3. Germline V gene lookup returns CDR1 SGHNT and CDR2 YYREEE (reference sequence). The CDR3 spells CASSLVGGSEAFF. As DNA, the CDR3 is TGTGCCAGCAGCTTGGTAGGGGGCAGTGAAGCTTTCTTT.

Only a few counts were recorded for this clonotype. This chain links TRBV11-2 with TRBJ2-7, with 9 bases fitting TRBD1. The end of the DNA fits TRBJ2-4 better, so the J call may be wrong. Germline V lookup: CDR1 SGHAT, CDR2 FQNNGV. The CDR3 is 15 amino acids. The CDR3 loop is CASSRTRDRVHIQYF. The CDR3 DNA reads TGTGCCAGCAGCCGGACCAGGGACAGGGTCCACATTCAGTACTTC.

The V gene is TRBV20-1, the J gene TRBJ1-2, with D possibly matching TRBD1 (5 bases). Trimming stripped 0 bases from V and 8 bases from J, with 7 bases between. The CDR3 sequence is 11 residues long. Germline V CDR1 and CDR2: DFQATT, SNEGSKA (reference sequence). CDR3 DNA: TGCAGTGCTAGAGATTACAGGGGCTACACCTTC. It encodes CSARDYRGYTF.

V usage is TRBV29-1 and J usage is TRBJ1-2; 7 bases agree with TRBD1. The CDR3 is 14 residues long. V was clipped by 7 bases and J by 5 bases; unmatched bases: 13. CDR1 and CDR2 from the germline V gene are SQVTM and ANQGSEA. The CDR3 loop reads CSEGEQGQTYGYTF. The CDR3 bases are TGCAGCGAAGGGGAACAGGGACAGACATATGGCTACACCTTC.

The V and J genes are TRBV6-5 and TRBJ2-7, with TRBD2 matching 7 bases. The V gene end was trimmed by 0 bases and the J gene end by 7 bases; junction bases not matched to a gene: 12. Germline V gene data show CDR1 as MNHEY and CDR2 as SVGAGI. The CDR3 runs 16 residues. CDR3 amino acids: CASSYSIGRSDNEQYF. CDR3 in DNA: TGTGCCAGCAGTTACTCGATCGGGAGGAGCGACAATGAGCAGTACTTC.

The chain combines TRBV7-3 with TRBJ2-4, with 9 bases that match TRBD1. The CDR3 spans 14 residues. V dropped 1 base and J dropped 13; count of bases not matched to a gene: 8. Germline loops: CDR1 SGHTA, CDR2 FQGTGA. The CDR3 loop is CASSLRGQGTDQYF. In DNA, the CDR3 is TGTGCCAGCAGCTTAAGGGGACAGGGAACGGACCAGTACTTC.

The rearrangement links TRBV6-1 to TRBJ2-5; 8 bases match TRBD1. The CDR3 sequence is 16 residues long. Germline loops: CDR1 MNHNS, CDR2 SASEGT. Trimming took 0 bases from V and 12 from J; bases not matched to a gene: 15. The CDR3: CASSEAPGRGLYNKYF. In DNA, the CDR3 is TGTGCCAGCAGTGAAGCGCCTGGCAGGGGGCTGTACAATAAGTACTTC.

This chain connects TRBV20-1 to TRBJ2-5; 12 nucleotides agree with TRBD2. In germline, CDR1 is DFQATT, CDR2 SNEGSKA (reference sequence). The CDR3 has 15 amino acids. V trimming: 3 bases; J trimming: 5 bases; junction bases outside the gene matches: 7. The CDR3 nucleotides read TGCAGTGCTAGCTCTCCGACTAGCGGGAGTGAGACCCAGTACTTC. Amino acids: CSASSPTSGSETQYF.

This clonotype showed up just a few times. J is TRBJ2-7 and V is TRBV7-2, with TRBD2 identical over 7 bases. Germline V CDR1 and CDR2: SGHTA, FQGNSA. The CDR3 length is 17 residues. Unmatched junction bases numbered 15, after V lost 3 bases and J lost 4 bases. The CDR3 loop reads CASSLYVPGGRPYEQYF. The CDR3 DNA reads as TGTGCCAGCAGCTTGTACGTCCCGGGCGGGAGACCTTACGAGCAGTACTTC.

J is TRBJ2-7 and V is TRBV6-5, with unresolved D. The germline gives CDR1 MNHEY, CDR2 SVGAGI. CDR3 length: 12 amino acids. The V and J ends lost 4 bases and 4 bases respectively, with 8 bases between them. The CDR3 is CASSSLTYEQYF. As DNA, the CDR3 is TGTGCCAGCAGTTCCCTCACATACGAGCAGTACTTC.

The V call is TRBV6-2 or TRBV6-3, the J call TRBJ1-1; no clear D. Between the trimmed V and J ends, which lost 2 bases and 8 bases, there was a span of 6 bases. The CDR3 spans 11 residues. CDR1 and CDR2 from the germline V gene are MNHEY and SVGEGT. CDR3 nucleotide sequence: TGTGCCAGCAGTTACGGCAGGGAAGCTTTCTTT. This codes for CASSYGREAFF.

This clonotype was seen a handful of times. The CDR3 nucleotides read TGCGCCAGCAGCAACCGGACAGGGGGTAATTCACCCCTCCACTTT. Translated: CASSNRTGGNSPLHF. The rearrangement uses TRBV5-1 and TRBJ1-6, with 10 bases that match TRBD1. The CDR3 consists of 15 residues. V dropped 4 bases and J dropped 6; count of bases not matched to a gene: 4. Germline assignment: CDR1 SGHRS and CDR2 YFSETQ.

V and J are TRBV5-1 and TRBJ2-4; the D is unclear. The CDR3 runs 13 residues. The V end was cut by 4 bases, the J end by 3 bases, with 8 bases between. Germline loops: CDR1 SGHRS, CDR2 YFSETQ. CDR3 DNA sequence: TGCGCCAGCAGCGACCCGGGCAAAAACATTCAGTACTTC. It yields the protein CASSDPGKNIQYF.

This clonotype has just a few counts. The rearrangement links TRBV6-1 to TRBJ2-3, with D perhaps TRBD2 (6 bases). Trimming pared 6 bases from V and 7 bases from J, leaving 14 bases between. The CDR3 totals 13 residues. Germline V gene lookup returns CDR1 MNHNS and CDR2 SASEGT. In DNA, the CDR3 is TGTGCCAGCAGGCCCCGGGGAGGATATACGCAGTATTTT. It encodes CASRPRGGYTQYF.

This chain joins TRBV20-1 and TRBJ2-7, with D tentatively TRBD2 (6 bases). Trimming pared 2 bases from V and 2 bases from J, leaving 16 bases between. There are 15 residues in the CDR3. Germline lookup yields CDR1 DFQATT and CDR2 SNEGSKA (reference sequence). CDR3 nucleotide sequence: TGCAGTGCTAGACCTCTGGCGGGGCCCACCTACGAGCAGTACTTC. Protein sequence: CSARPLAGPTYEQYF.

This chain links TRBV20-1 with TRBJ2-5; 9 positions match TRBD2. The CDR3 consists of 15 residues. Looked up from germline, CDR1 is DFQATT and CDR2 is SNEGSKA (reference sequence). Trimming cost V 5 bases and J 2 bases; bases outside gene matches: 9. The CDR3 nucleotides are TGCAGTGCTCCACCGACTAGCGGAGGGCAAGAGACCCAGTACTTC. Its protein product is CSAPPTSGGQETQYF.

The chain uses TRBV7-7 and TRBJ2-1, with TRBD1 identical over 7 bases. Per germline, CDR1 SSHAT and CDR2 FNYEAQ (reference sequence). There are 16 residues in the CDR3. J was trimmed by 2 bases and V by 2 bases; bases with no gene match: 6. The CDR3 DNA reads as TGTGCCAGCAGCTTAATCAAGGGGGCGACCTACAATGAGCAGTTCTTC. It yields the protein CASSLIKGATYNEQFF. Supplemented by reference TRBV7-7 and TRBJ2-1, the full variable domain reads GAGVSQSPRYKVTKRGQDVTLRCDPISSHATLYWYQQALGQGPEFLTYFNYEAQPDKSGLPSDRFSAERPEGSISTLTIQRTEQRDSAMYRCASSLIKGATYNEQFFGPGTRLTVL.

This clonotype was detected only a few times. The chain links TRBV2 to TRBJ2-5, with 8 nucleotides matching TRBD2. Looked up from germline, CDR1 is SNHLY and CDR2 is FYNNEI. This CDR3 has 17 amino acids. The V segment lost 4 bases and the J segment 1 base; nucleotides outside the gene matches: 11. CDR3 residues: CASSANASGPRQETQYF. DNA for the CDR3: TGTGCCAGCAGTGCCAATGCTAGCGGGCCTCGCCAAGAGACCCAGTACTTC.

The chain couples TRBV27 to TRBJ2-1; D remains ambiguous. The CDR3 has 15 amino acids. Germline CDR1 MNHEY, CDR2 SMNVEV (reference sequence). Trimming removed 5 bases from V and 0 bases from J, with 11 bases in between. The CDR3 loop reads CASSRPQNSYNEQFF. In DNA, the CDR3 is TGTGCCAGCAGTCGACCCCAGAACTCCTACAATGAGCAGTTCTTC.

There are a few counts of this clonotype. J is TRBJ2-7 and V is TRBV9; the D gene is possibly TRBD1 (6 bases). Germline V gene data show CDR1 as SGDLS and CDR2 as YYNGEE. This CDR3 is built from 14 residues. With 0 bases removed from V and 0 bases from J, the gap between germline ends came to 7 bases. The CDR3 nucleotides read TGTGCCAGCAGCGTAGGGGACACCTCCTACGAGCAGTACTTC. This gives the protein CASSVGDTSYEQYF.

This clonotype was picked up a small number of times. This chain joins TRBV2 and TRBJ1-1; D uncertain. Per the germline V gene, CDR1 is SNHLY and CDR2 is FYNNEI. The CDR3 sequence is 12 residues long. The ends were cut back, 6 bases at V and 4 bases at J, with 9 bases in the middle. CDR3 in amino acids: CASRKAGTEAFF. DNA of the CDR3: TGTGCCAGCAGGAAGGCCGGCACTGAAGCTTTCTTT.